This T cell receptor (beta chain) was sequenced during a study of monozygotic twins with cystic fibrosis. In the study overall: Approximately 3.2 micrograms of fragmented DNA underwent about 15 PCR cycles for library preparation. General observations from the study: Low clonality (median about 0.0095) suggested a mostly naive repertoire.

Turning to this clone: Its antigen is not known.

Clones were sequenced by immunoSEQ multiplex PCR, and TCRdb holds only the in-frame ones, with some missing. The table lists under 30,000 clones, approximately 96% of them singletons, with 2.5% to 3.5% in the top ten. The clonotype comes from a girl aged 2 to 9 with cystic fibrosis. The sequencing sample was made of blood.

The CDR3 protein is CASSPRQGEDEQYF. The CDR3 coding sequence is TGTGCCAGCTCACCACGGCAGGGGGAAGACGAGCAGTACTTC. V usage is TRBV18 and J usage is TRBJ2-7, with 7 bases matching TRBD1. This CDR3 is 14 amino acids long. Trimming cost V 1 base and J 5 bases; bases outside gene matches: 5. Germline CDR1 reads KGHSH; CDR2 reads LQKENI.